One T cell receptor (beta chain) is described in this entry. Its antigen remains unidentified. Oncomine TCR Beta short-read sequencing was applied to DNA from cultured CD4+ T cells. TCRdb independently ran MiXCR on the PCR reads; one entry per CDR3 protein. The sample yields some 12,000 distinct CDR3 sequences, approximately 48% seen once. This record comes from a study of vaccination and CD4 T cells after COVID-19. Treatment here: roughly ten-day PBMC culture with coronavirus spike peptide pools or control peptides (ViraFEST assay). Patients returned positive PCR results between March and December 2020, earlier than US Alpha, Beta and Delta variants. Days 3 and 7 saw half the medium replaced with fresh IL-2 medium. V lost 3 bases and J lost 1, with 12 bases in between. The CDR3 consists of 15 residues.

The chain recombines TRBV12-3 or TRBV12-4 with TRBJ1-1, with D perhaps matching TRBD1 (5 bases). Sequences were obtained from CD4+ T cells from blood, cultured in vitro. This clonotype was sampled from a human donor who had recovered from COVID-19. The CDR3 reads CASSFDTGENTEAFF. For the CDR3, the DNA is TGTGCCAGCAGTTTTGATACAGGTGAGAACACTGAAGCTTTCTTT.